These 10 T cell receptor beta chains came from one sample sequenced in a study of blood T cell repertoires in COVID-19. Some clones are missing from TCRdb's copy, which holds only in-frame ones; the method was immunoSEQ multiplex PCR. Of 450,000 or so clones in the sample, over 75% are singletons; the top ten hold under 2%. Input material: peripheral blood. These receptors were taken from a woman aged 35 to 49 with COVID-19, enrolled during active disease.

CDR3 nucleotide sequence: TGTGCCAGCAGTTCCCCTTGGGGGGTAGGCTACGAGCAGTACTTC. This gives the protein CASSSPWGVGYEQYF. The genes are TRBV6-6 and TRBJ2-7, with D possibly TRBD2 on 6 matching bases. Germline V gene sequence: CDR1 MNHNY, CDR2 SVGAGI (reference sequence). With 4 bases removed from V and 3 bases from J, the gap between germline ends came to 16 bases. This CDR3 comprises 15 residues.

CDR3 sequence reads: CASSKQGVAGNTIYF. The CDR3 nucleotides are TGTGCCAGCAGTAAACAGGGGGTCGCTGGAAACACCATATATTTT. The genes are TRBV7-2 and TRBJ1-3, with TRBD1 identical over 8 bases. This CDR3 spans 15 amino acids. Germline CDR1 reads SGHTA; CDR2 reads FQGNSA. V lost 6 bases to trimming and J lost 2 bases; unmatched junction nucleotides: 6.

The genes are TRBV7-3 and TRBJ2-1; TRBD2 matches 7 bases. The CDR3 is made up of 15 amino acids. After removal of 5 bases from V and 7 bases from J, the junction contained 11 bases not matched to a gene. Germline CDR1 SGHTA, CDR2 FQGTGA. Here the CDR3 reads CASSPTGGIINEQFF. The CDR3 DNA reads TGTGCCAGCAGCCCTACCGGGGGGATAATAAATGAGCAGTTCTTC.

The genes are TRBV4-1 and TRBJ2-2; TRBD2 matches at 10 bases. There are 16 residues in the CDR3. The J segment lost 7 bases and the V segment lost 0 bases, leaving 5 bases of the junction unmatched. Germline loops: CDR1 MGHRA, CDR2 YSYEKL. DNA of the CDR3: TGCGCCAGCAGCCAAGAAGGGCTAGCGGGGGTCGGGGAGCTGTTTTTT. It specifies CASSQEGLAGVGELFF.

The rearrangement links TRBV19 to TRBJ2-3; TRBD2 aligns across 9 bases. V was clipped by 4 bases and J by 5 bases; unmatched bases: 7. The CDR3 is made up of 15 amino acids. The V gene's germline CDR1 is LNHDA and CDR2 SQIVND (reference sequence). CDR3 region: CASSSLAGIGDTQYF. The DNA for the CDR3 is TGTGCCAGTAGTAGTCTAGCGGGGATAGGAGATACGCAGTATTTT.

This sequence joins TRBV29-1 and TRBJ1-2, with D possibly matching TRBD1 (5 bases). Germline lookup yields CDR1 SQVTM and CDR2 ANQGSEA. CDR3 length equals 14 residues. Trimming cost V 4 bases and J 8 bases, with 20 bases left between them. The CDR3 DNA is TGCAGCGTTGGCCCGGGGGAACTCCTATCCGGCTACACCTTC. Translation: CSVGPGELLSGYTF.

This chain links TRBV6-5 with TRBJ2-7, with TRBD2 matching over 10 bases. Germline V gene data show CDR1 as MNHEY and CDR2 as SVGAGI. The ends lost 5 bases at V and 3 bases at J; junction bases unmatched: 4. The CDR3 is made up of 14 amino acids. The CDR3 sequence: CASSTLAGVYEQYF. The CDR3 DNA is TGTGCCAGCAGTACCCTAGCGGGGGTCTACGAGCAGTACTTC.

V and J are TRBV7-9 and TRBJ2-7, with 12 bases aligning to TRBD2. From germline, CDR1 is SEHNR and CDR2 FQNEAQ (reference sequence). Losses at the gene ends were 6 bases for V and 5 bases for J; bases not matched to a gene: 8. The CDR3 totals 15 residues. The CDR3 DNA follows: TGTGCCAGCAGTTTTACTAGCGGGAGGACAAACGAGCAGTACTTC. This gives the protein CASSFTSGRTNEQYF.

This clone was counted between two and nine times. V is TRBV19 and J is TRBJ1-1, with D tentatively TRBD1 (6 bases). Germline-derived CDR1 and CDR2 are LNHDA and SQIVND (reference sequence). V was clipped by 5 bases and J by 1 base, with 11 bases between them. The CDR3 extends over 14 amino acids. DNA of the CDR3: TGTGCCAGTAGTTTACAGGGAACGAACACTGAAGCTTTCTTT. This encodes CASSLQGTNTEAFF. The variable domain in full, completed from reference TRBV19 and TRBJ1-1, reads DGGITQSPKYLFRKEGQNVTLSCEQNLNHDAMYWYRQDPGQGLRLIYYSQIVNDFQKGDIAEGYSVSREKKESFPLTVTSAQKNPTAFYLCASSLQGTNTEAFFGQGTRLTVV.

The CDR3 here is CASSQGTRGNTGELFF. The CDR3 coding sequence is TGCGCCAGCAGCCAAGGTACCAGGGGAAACACCGGGGAGCTGTTTTTT. The chain joins TRBV4-3 to TRBJ2-2, with D possibly TRBD1 on 6 matching bases. The CDR3 extends over 16 amino acids. CDR1 and CDR2 from the germline V gene are LGHNA and YSLEER. V shed 1 base and J shed 2 bases, with 11 bases lying between them.